Presented here are 17 T cell receptor beta chains from one specimen sequenced in a study of CXCR4 blockade with PD-1 therapy in pancreatic cancer. Libraries were prepared by immunoSEQ multiplex PCR; TCRdb keeps only in-frame clonotypes and omits some of them. The table shows over 15,000 clones, with about two thirds occurring only once. The sequenced sample consisted of tumor tissue. The receptor set was obtained from a human donor with pancreatic ductal adenocarcinoma.

This chain uses TRBV7-7 with TRBJ2-2, with 12 bases lining up with TRBD2. The CDR3 is 16 amino acids. V lost 5 bases, J lost 7 bases, and 8 bases stayed unmatched. Per the germline V gene, CDR1 is SSHAT and CDR2 is FNYEAQ (reference sequence). The CDR3 region has the DNA TGTGCCAGCAGCCGGACTAGCGGGACAGTCGGCGGGGAGCTGTTTTTT. Its translation: CASSRTSGTVGGELFF.

The V and J genes are TRBV6-9 and TRBJ2-7, with D unclear. Germline values: CDR1 MNHGY, CDR2 SVAAGI. The V and J ends lost 6 bases and 3 bases respectively, with 12 bases between them. The CDR3 length is 13 residues. This CDR3 reads CASRPGRIYEQYF. DNA of the CDR3: TGTGCCAGCAGACCGGGCCGGATCTACGAGCAGTACTTC.

The V gene is TRBV28, the J gene TRBJ2-3; 7 bases align to TRBD2. The CDR3 loop spans 14 amino acids. Germline assignment: CDR1 MDHEN and CDR2 SYDVKM. The trim removed 9 bases at V and 4 bases at J, leaving 10 bases unmatched. CDR3 in DNA: TGTGCCAGTGAGGGGAGGGCCTCCGCAGATACGCAGTATTTT. Its translation is CASEGRASADTQYF. Combining the CDR3 with reference TRBV28 and TRBJ2-3 gives the whole variable domain DVKVTQSSRYLVKRTGEKVFLECVQDMDHENMFWYRQDPGLGLRLIYFSYDVKMKEKGDIPEGYSVSREKKERFSLILESASTNQTSMYLCASEGRASADTQYFGPGTRLTVL.

The V call is TRBV19, the J call TRBJ2-1; the D is unclear. The CDR3 is 15 residues long. V dropped 4 bases and J dropped 0 bases, with 10 bases sitting between them. Germline V lookup: CDR1 LNHDA, CDR2 SQIVND (reference sequence). The CDR3 sequence: CASSTSASSYNEQFF. The DNA of the CDR3 is TGTGCCAGTAGTACCTCGGCGAGCTCCTACAATGAGCAGTTCTTC.

This clone was detected once. This chain connects TRBV19 to TRBJ1-3; 7 bases fit TRBD1. The CDR3 is made up of 16 amino acids. The trim removed 6 bases at V and 0 bases at J, leaving 8 bases unmatched. In germline, CDR1 is LNHDA, CDR2 SQIVND (reference sequence). This chain's CDR3 is CASRQGRRASGNTIYF. The CDR3 DNA follows: TGTGCCAGTAGACAGGGGCGGAGGGCCTCTGGAAACACCATATATTTT.

V gene TRBV28 combines with J gene TRBJ2-1; D may be TRBD2 (6 bases). Germline V gene sequence: CDR1 MDHEN, CDR2 SYDVKM. The CDR3 is made up of 15 amino acids. The V end was cut by 3 bases, the J end by 4 bases, with 13 bases between. The CDR3 protein is CASSLEGLNYNEQFF. Here the CDR3 DNA reads TGTGCCAGCAGTTTGGAGGGACTGAATTACAATGAGCAGTTCTTC.

This clone was seen a handful of times. The chain combines TRBV19 with TRBJ2-1, with D possibly being TRBD1 (5 bases). This CDR3 region has 13 residues. Germline CDR1 LNHDA, CDR2 SQIVND (reference sequence). With 1 base removed from V and 6 bases from J, the gap between germline ends came to 7 bases. The CDR3 bases are TGTGCCAGTAGTATAGGACAGTCCAATGAGCAGTTCTTC. Protein: CASSIGQSNEQFF.

The CDR3 nucleotides are TGCGCCAGCAGCCCCCCTTCCGGGAGTAGGGCCGGGGAGCTGTTTTTT. Protein: CASSPPSGSRAGELFF. This chain links TRBV1 with TRBJ2-2; the DNA was not used to check the table's D call, TRBD2. TRBV1 is given as a pseudogene. The CDR3 length is 16 residues.

The rearrangement joins TRBV19 to TRBJ2-1, with unresolved D. In germline, CDR1 is LNHDA, CDR2 SQIVND (reference sequence). There are 19 residues in the CDR3. In nucleotides, the CDR3 is TGTGCTTCTACTATCGGGCCGGAGATGATGCCACTTAGCTACAATGAGCAGTTCTTC. Translation: CASTIGPEMMPLSYNEQFF.

The CDR3: CASSRDSPYEQYF. The CDR3 nucleotides are TGTGCCAGCAGTCGAGACAGCCCCTACGAGCAGTACTTC. The chain joins TRBV28 to TRBJ2-7; D is perhaps TRBD1 (5 bases). Per germline, CDR1 MDHEN and CDR2 SYDVKM. The CDR3 sequence is 13 residues long. V lost 5 bases and J lost 2, with 10 bases in between.

In this sample, this clone turned up a few times. Here the CDR3 DNA reads TGTGCCAGCAGTTTCCAGGGAGGGTCCACAGATACGCAGTATTTT. Its translation: CASSFQGGSTDTQYF. V is TRBV6-8 and J is TRBJ2-3; 7 nucleotides agree with TRBD2. Germline V CDR1 and CDR2: MNHGY, SAAAGT. V dropped 4 bases and J dropped 2; count of bases not matched to a gene: 6. This CDR3 comprises 15 residues.

V usage is TRBV19 and J usage is TRBJ1-2; TRBD1 aligns across 8 bases. CDR1 LNHDA and CDR2 SQIVND come from the germline V gene (reference sequence). The CDR3 has 15 amino acids. The V segment lost 6 bases and the J segment 2 bases; nucleotides outside the gene matches: 8. CDR3 DNA sequence: TGTGCCAGTAGACGAGGGACAGGAGGAAACTATGGCTACACCTTC. Protein: CASRRGTGGNYGYTF.

The J gene is TRBJ1-1, the V gene TRBV11-3, with TRBD1 matching 7 bases. J lost 0 bases, V lost 1 base, and 2 bases had no gene match. The germline V gene has CDR1 SGHNT and CDR2 YENEEA. CDR3 length equals 15 residues. CDR3 bases: TGTGCCAGCAGCTTAGGGGGACAGCTGAACACTGAAGCTTTCTTT. It encodes CASSLGGQLNTEAFF.

V usage is TRBV29-1 and J usage is TRBJ2-1; 13 bases match TRBD2. Losses at the gene ends were 2 bases for V and 7 bases for J; bases not matched to a gene: 8. CDR1 is SQVTM, CDR2 ANQGSEA, per germline. The CDR3 totals 16 residues. Written as DNA, the CDR3 is TGCAGCGTTGAACTCTGGACTAGCGGGAGTTTAAATGAGCAGTTCTTC. Translation: CSVELWTSGSLNEQFF.

To note about this clone: The DNA ends 1 residue before the CDR3 does, and the rest of the CDR3 is filled in from the germline J gene. The rearrangement uses TRBV10-3 and TRBJ2-7, with D possibly TRBD1 on 7 matching bases. The CDR3 covers 15 residues. Per germline, CDR1 ENHRY and CDR2 SYGVKD. Trimming removed 2 bases at V and 7 bases at J, with 18 bases between. The CDR3 is CAISESAGGTSEQYF. The CDR3 DNA, read in part, is TGTGCCATCAGTGAGAGCGCAGGGGGGACATCTGAGCAGTAC.

This clone was detected once. V and J are TRBV5-1 and TRBJ2-3; D might be TRBD1 or TRBD2, each matching 5 bases. CDR1 SGHRS and CDR2 YFSETQ come from the germline V gene. The CDR3 runs to 16 residues. Trimming took off 2 bases at V and 2 bases at J, with 15 bases between the two ends. The CDR3: CASSLPGPLNTDTQYF. In DNA form, the CDR3 reads TGCGCCAGCAGCTTACCGGGGCCGCTCAACACAGATACGCAGTATTTT.

V gene TRBV5-1 combines with J gene TRBJ2-7; TRBD1 matches at 7 bases. CDR3 length: 14 amino acids. CDR1 is SGHRS and CDR2 is YFSETQ in the germline V gene. The V gene end was trimmed by 1 base and the J gene end by 6 bases; junction bases not matched to a gene: 7. CDR3 nucleotide sequence: TGCGCCAGCAGCTTGCTCGCGACAGGGAGCGAGCAGTACTTC. This sequence encodes CASSLLATGSEQYF.